A single sample gave rise to the 3 T cell receptor beta chains below, sequenced in a study of blood T cell repertoires in COVID-19. Some clones are missing from TCRdb's copy, which holds only in-frame ones; the method was immunoSEQ multiplex PCR. The sample shows roughly 80,000 clones, 70% to 90% of them seen only once. Input material: peripheral blood. The receptors originated from a woman of 80 years or more with acute or convalescent COVID-19.

V and J are TRBV6-5 and TRBJ1-3; D is possibly TRBD1 (6 bases). Germline CDR1 and CDR2: MNHEY and SVGAGI. V shed 6 bases and J shed 4 bases, with 13 bases lying between them. CDR3 length equals 14 residues. The CDR3 sequence: CASSPGAPGNTIYF. As DNA, the CDR3 is TGTGCCAGCAGCCCAGGGGCGCCCGGAAACACCATATATTTT.

The chain carries TRBV30 and TRBJ2-3; 12 positions agree with TRBD2. This CDR3 has 18 amino acids. Germline V gene sequence: CDR1 GTSNPN, CDR2 SVGIG (reference sequence). The ends lost 2 bases at V and 1 base at J; junction bases unmatched: 10. DNA of the CDR3: TGTGCCTGGAGTTTTTCTAGCGGGGGGGTGCCTGGCACAGATACGCAGTATTTT. Translated: CAWSFSSGGVPGTDTQYF. The whole variable domain, remainder taken from reference TRBV30 and TRBJ2-3, is SQTIHQWPATLVQPVGSPLSLECTVEGTSNPNLYWYRQAAGRGLQLLFYSVGIGQISSEVPQNLSASRPQDRQFILSSKKLLLSDSGFYLCAWSFSSGGVPGTDTQYFGPGTRLTVL.

The V gene is TRBV30, the J gene TRBJ1-4; a weak D match, TRBD1 (6 bases). Looked up from germline, CDR1 is GTSNPN and CDR2 is SVGIG (reference sequence). The CDR3 consists of 15 residues. With 4 bases removed from V and 8 bases from J, the gap between germline ends came to 20 bases. As DNA, the CDR3 is TGTGCCTGGAAGGATATCGGGGGGGCTGGAGAAAAACTGTTTTTT. Amino acid sequence: CAWKDIGGAGEKLFF. The variable domain in full, with the rest retrieved from reference TRBV30 and TRBJ1-4, is SQTIHQWPATLVQPVGSPLSLECTVEGTSNPNLYWYRQAAGRGLQLLFYSVGIGQISSEVPQNLSASRPQDRQFILSSKKLLLSDSGFYLCAWKDIGGAGEKLFFGSGTQLSVL.